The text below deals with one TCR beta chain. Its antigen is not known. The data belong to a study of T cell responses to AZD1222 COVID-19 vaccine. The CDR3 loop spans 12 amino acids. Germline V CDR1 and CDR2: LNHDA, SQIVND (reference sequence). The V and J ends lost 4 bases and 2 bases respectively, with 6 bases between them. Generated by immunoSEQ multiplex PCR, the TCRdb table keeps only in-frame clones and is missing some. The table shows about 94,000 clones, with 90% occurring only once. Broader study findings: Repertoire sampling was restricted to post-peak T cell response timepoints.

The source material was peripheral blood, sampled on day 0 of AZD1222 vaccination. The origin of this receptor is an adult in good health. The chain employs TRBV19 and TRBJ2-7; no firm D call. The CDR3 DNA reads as TGTGCCAGTAGTAACACGGCCTACGAGCAGTACTTC. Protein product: CASSNTAYEQYF. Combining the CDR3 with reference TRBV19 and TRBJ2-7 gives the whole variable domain DGGITQSPKYLFRKEGQNVTLSCEQNLNHDAMYWYRQDPGQGLRLIYYSQIVNDFQKGDIAEGYSVSREKKESFPLTVTSAQKNPTAFYLCASSNTAYEQYFGPGTRLTVT.